The following is a TCR beta chain sequence with its context. The sample originates from a study of blood T cell repertoires in COVID-19. Turning to the study itself: Donors in the United States, Italy and Spain gave samples during acute or convalescent COVID-19.

The repertoire was sequenced with immunoSEQ multiplex PCR; TCRdb's copy has only in-frame clones and lacks some. This table holds 84,000 or so clones, around 83% found once. This receptor was identified in a man older than 75 with active or convalescent COVID-19. The sample comprised peripheral blood.

Here the CDR3 DNA reads TGTGCCAGCAGCTCGGCGACAGGGGCGAACACTGAAGCTTTCTTT. This gives the protein CASSSATGANTEAFF. The rearrangement uses TRBV7-8 and TRBJ1-1; 8 bases map to TRBD1. Germline V gene lookup returns CDR1 SGHVS and CDR2 FQNEAQ. CDR3 size: 15 residues. V was pared by 4 bases and J by 1 base, with 5 bases of the junction left unmatched.